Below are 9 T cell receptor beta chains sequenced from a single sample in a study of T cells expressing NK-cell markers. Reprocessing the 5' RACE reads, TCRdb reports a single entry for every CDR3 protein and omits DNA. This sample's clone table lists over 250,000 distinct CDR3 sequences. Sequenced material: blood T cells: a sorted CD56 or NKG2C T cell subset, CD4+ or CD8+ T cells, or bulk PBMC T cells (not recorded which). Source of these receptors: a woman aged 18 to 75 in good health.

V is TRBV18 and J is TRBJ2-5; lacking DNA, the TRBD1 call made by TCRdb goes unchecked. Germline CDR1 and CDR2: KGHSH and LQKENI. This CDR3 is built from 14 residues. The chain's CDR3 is CASSFRDSQETQYF. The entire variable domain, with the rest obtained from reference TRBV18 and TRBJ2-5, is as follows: NAGVMQNPRHLVRRRGQEARLRCSPMKGHSHVYWYRQLPEEGLKFMVYLQKENIIDESGMPKERFSAEFPKEGPSILRIQQVVRGDSAAYFCASSFRDSQETQYFGPGTRLLVL.

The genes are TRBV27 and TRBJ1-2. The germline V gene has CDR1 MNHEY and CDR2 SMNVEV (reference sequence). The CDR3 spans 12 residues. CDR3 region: CASSERSGGYTF.

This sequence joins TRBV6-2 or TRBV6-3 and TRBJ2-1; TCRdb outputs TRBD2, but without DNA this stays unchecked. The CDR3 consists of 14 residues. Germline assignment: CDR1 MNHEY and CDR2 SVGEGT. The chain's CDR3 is CASRKRDQVNEQFF.

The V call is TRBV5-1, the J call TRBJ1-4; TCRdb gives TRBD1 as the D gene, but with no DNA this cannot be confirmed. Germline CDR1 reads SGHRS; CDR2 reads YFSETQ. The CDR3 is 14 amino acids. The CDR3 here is CASSYGQGAEKLFF.

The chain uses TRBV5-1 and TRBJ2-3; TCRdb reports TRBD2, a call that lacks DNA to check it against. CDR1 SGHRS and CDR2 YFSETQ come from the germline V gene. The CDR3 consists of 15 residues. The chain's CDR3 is CASRLAGISEDTQYF.

CDR3 residues: CASSQGGADTQYF. The rearrangement links TRBV7-8 to TRBJ2-3; TCRdb picks TRBD1, but there is no DNA to check that call. The germline CDR1 and CDR2 sequences are SGHVS and FQNEAQ. The CDR3 has 13 amino acids.

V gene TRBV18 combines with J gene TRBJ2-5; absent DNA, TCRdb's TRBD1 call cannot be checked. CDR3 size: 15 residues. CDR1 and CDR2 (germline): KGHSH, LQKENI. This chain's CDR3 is CASSRTGQLQETQYF.

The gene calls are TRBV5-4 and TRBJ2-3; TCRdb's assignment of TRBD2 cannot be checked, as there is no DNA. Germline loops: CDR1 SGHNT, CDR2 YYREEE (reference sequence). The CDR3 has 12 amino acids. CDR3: CATQREWDTQYF.

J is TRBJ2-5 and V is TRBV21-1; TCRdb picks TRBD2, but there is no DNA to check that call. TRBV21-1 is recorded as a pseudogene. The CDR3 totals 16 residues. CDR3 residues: CASSSRTRMIQETQYF.